The sequence of this T cell receptor beta chain was determined in a study of blood T cell repertoires in COVID-19. The method was immunoSEQ multiplex PCR; TCRdb's version includes in-frame clones alone and lacks a portion of them. The sample consists of 350,000 to 500,000 clones, 70% to 90% of them appearing once. The clonotype comes from a woman younger than 30 who had been exposed to COVID-19. Specimen: PBMCs or T cells enriched from blood (not recorded which).

CDR3 in amino acids: CASSVREFLSYEQYF. The CDR3 bases are TGTGCCAGCAGCGTCAGGGAATTCCTCTCCTACGAGCAGTACTTC. The chain employs TRBV28 and TRBJ2-7, with a possible D match to TRBD1 (5 bases). CDR3 length: 15 residues. Per germline, CDR1 MDHEN and CDR2 SYDVKM. V lost 6 bases, J lost 0 bases, and 15 bases lay in between.